The text below deals with one T cell receptor beta chain. The antigen is not known. The data originate from a study of cytomegalovirus exposure and HLA in healthy donors. Whole-study findings and limits: Follow-up analysis seemed to connect common viral pathogens with several of the most significant clusters identified. As a later analysis showed, a missense DCLRE1C variant was linked to trimming of TCR beta V- and J-genes. In a later analysis, TCR association rates varied by HLA locus: DRB1 most, HLA-C fewest.

Both 60 Vbeta primers and 13 Jbeta primers went into the PCR. The protocol was immunoSEQ multiplex PCR, while the TCRdb copy is restricted to in-frame clones and leaves out a portion. Counted here are around 140,000 clones, 75% to 80% occurring once; the ten biggest clones make up around 0.99%. Per germline, CDR1 LGHNT and CDR2 FRNRAP. V gave up 10 bases and J gave up 7 bases; unmatched junction bases: 7. The CDR3 totals 14 residues. The receptor was isolated from a male donor in good health and CMV-seronegative. Sample: PBMCs. The chain uses TRBV12-5 and TRBJ1-6, with TRBD1 identical over 10 bases. The CDR3 DNA follows: TGTGCTACCCGACAGGGGGCGCAGAATTCACCCCTCCACTTT. Translation: CATRQGAQNSPLHF.